One T cell receptor (beta chain) is described in this entry. Its specificity is not known. The V and J ends lost 5 bases and 6 bases respectively, with 16 bases between them. In germline, CDR1 is SSHAT, CDR2 FNYEAQ (reference sequence). This CDR3 has 15 amino acids. These data originate in a study of cytomegalovirus exposure and HLA in healthy donors. General study findings and limits: The authors excluded some V segments, including TRBV6-2 and TRBV6-3, as indistinguishable. Further analysis, carried out later, found HLA-associated TCR beta chains more clonally expanded than equally common other chains. Reportedly, fewer N-insertions than the roughly 600-donor mean appeared in an Asian-associated ancestry cluster in a later analysis.

It was with 60 Vbeta and 13 Jbeta primers that the PCR ran. The repertoire was sequenced with immunoSEQ multiplex PCR; TCRdb's copy has only in-frame clones and lacks some. This table has over 70,000 clones, more than 70% appearing once. The sample comprised PBMCs. The receptor was isolated from a man younger than 30 in good health and CMV-seronegative. The V and J genes are TRBV7-7 and TRBJ1-4; D is perhaps TRBD1 (6 bases). The CDR3 reads CASSATGSGDEKLFF. CDR3 DNA sequence: TGTGCCAGCAGCGCGACAGGTTCAGGGGATGAAAAACTGTTTTTT.